One and the same sample provided the 26 T cell receptor beta chains below, sequenced in a study of T cell responses to AZD1222 COVID-19 vaccine (dated by TCRdb to about 2021). The time point label of this sample denotes: baseline before first vaccination. The treatment or condition label, read with the paper, signifies: meningococcal conjugate vaccine given as trial control. The library was built by means of the immunoSEQ multiplex PCR assay. Drawn from immuneACCESS, this table holds only the in-frame rearrangements with V and J called that TCRdb kept. Clones are partly lost; checked studies trace under half to an unresolved V gene and leave the rest unexplained. For this sample there are roughly 140,000 clones; about nine tenths appear just once. The ten largest clonotypes hold more than 3% of the sample. The sequenced sample was peripheral blood, obtained on day 0 of MenACWY control vaccination. The receptors originated from an adult in good health.

As for this clone: This sample also contains other DNA sequences that code for the same CDR3. The chain has TRBV6-5 and TRBJ1-2; 8 bases line up with TRBD1. This CDR3 has 15 amino acids. Trimming cost V 4 bases and J 2 bases; bases outside gene matches: 6. The V gene's germline CDR1 is MNHEY and CDR2 SVGAGI. DNA of the CDR3: TGTGCCAGCAGTTTCACAGGGGGGAGCAACTATGGCTACACCTTC. Translated, it gives CASSFTGGSNYGYTF.

This chain uses TRBV6-4 with TRBJ1-1; no clear D gene. Germline V gene data show CDR1 as MRHNA and CDR2 as SNTAGT. CDR3 length equals 14 residues. Trimming removed 6 bases from V and 5 bases from J, with 16 bases in between. The CDR3 sequence: CASRRSEGETEAFF. The CDR3 DNA reads as TGTGCCAGCAGAAGATCCGAGGGCGAAACTGAAGCTTTCTTT.

This clone was detected only once. The same CDR3 can be traced to other DNA sequences in this sample. CDR3 region: CASSAGGELFF. The DNA of the CDR3 is TGTGCCAGCAGCGCAGGGGGGGAGCTGTTTTTT. V is TRBV7-3 and J is TRBJ2-2; maybe TRBD1 (5 bases). The CDR3 covers 11 residues. With 5 bases removed from V and 8 bases from J, the gap between germline ends came to 6 bases. Germline assignment: CDR1 SGHTA and CDR2 FQGTGA.

The chain carries TRBV6-5 and TRBJ2-7; 8 bases agree with TRBD1. This CDR3 region has 13 residues. J gave up 1 base and V 6 bases, and 2 bases lay outside the gene matches. CDR1 is MNHEY and CDR2 is SVGAGI in the germline V gene. The CDR3 coding sequence is TGTGCCAGCAGGAGACAGGGGTCCTACGAGCAGTACTTC. It encodes CASRRQGSYEQYF.

The genes are TRBV9 and TRBJ2-7; D ambiguous. Germline V gene data show CDR1 as SGDLS and CDR2 as YYNGEE. Trimming stripped 4 bases from V and 5 bases from J, with 10 bases between. The CDR3 spans 12 residues. The CDR3 DNA reads as TGTGCCAGCAGCAAAAGGAGCCACGAGCAGTACTTC. Amino acids: CASSKRSHEQYF.

This chain uses TRBV3-1 (or the pseudogene TRBV3-2) with TRBJ2-1, with no clear D. The CDR3 length is 15 residues. V shed 6 bases and J shed 4 bases, with 16 bases lying between them. Germline loops: CDR1 LGHDT, CDR2 YNNKEL (reference sequence). This CDR3 reads CASSDAPPQYNEQFF. The CDR3 region has the DNA TGTGCCAGCAGTGATGCGCCCCCCCAATACAATGAGCAGTTCTTC.

V gene TRBV20-1 combines with J gene TRBJ2-1; D perhaps matches TRBD2 (5 bases). Germline V CDR1 and CDR2: DFQATT, SNEGSKA (reference sequence). Trimming cost V 5 bases and J 6 bases, with 8 bases left between them. This CDR3 region has 11 residues. The CDR3 is CSAELGNEQFF. CDR3 DNA sequence: TGCAGTGCTGAACTAGGCAATGAGCAGTTCTTC.

This chain links TRBV2 with TRBJ2-7; TRBD1 matches 7 bases. CDR1 is SNHLY and CDR2 is FYNNEI in the germline V gene. The J segment lost 6 bases and the V segment lost 5 bases, leaving 10 bases of the junction unmatched. This CDR3 region has 14 residues. In nucleotides, the CDR3 is TGTGCCAGCAGTTTTGGGACAGCGATTTCCGAGCAGTACTTC. Its protein is CASSFGTAISEQYF.

This chain connects TRBV7-9 to TRBJ1-4, with TRBD1 matching 9 bases. Germline CDR1 is SEHNR and CDR2 is FQNEAQ (reference sequence). V shed 4 bases, J shed 7 bases, and the junction held 4 bases outside the gene matches. The CDR3 extends over 14 amino acids. The CDR3: CASSSTGGREKLFF. The CDR3 region has the DNA TGTGCCAGCAGCTCGACAGGGGGGCGTGAAAAACTGTTTTTT. The full variable domain, completed using reference TRBV7-9 and TRBJ1-4, is DTGVSQNPRHKITKRGQNVTFRCDPISEHNRLYWYRQTLGQGPEFLTYFQNEAQLEKSRLLSDRFSAERPKGSFSTLEIQRTEQGDSAMYLCASSSTGGREKLFFGSGTQLSVL.

The chain is built from TRBV7-2 and TRBJ2-7; D may be TRBD2 (5 bases). The CDR3 runs to 15 residues. Looked up from germline, CDR1 is SGHTA and CDR2 is FQGNSA. V lost 3 bases and J 3 bases, leaving 15 bases between the germline ends. The CDR3 region has the DNA TGTGCCAGCAGCTTTGCGTCGAGGGATTTCTACGAGCAGTACTTC. It translates to CASSFASRDFYEQYF.

The chain is built from TRBV24-1 and TRBJ1-2, with 9 bases identical to TRBD1. From germline, CDR1 is KGHDR and CDR2 SFDVKD. The CDR3 is 15 residues long. J gave up 7 bases and V 4 bases, and 9 bases lay outside the gene matches. This CDR3 is CATSEQGAALGGYTF. CDR3 in DNA: TGTGCCACCAGTGAACAGGGGGCGGCCCTCGGTGGCTACACCTTC.

The genes are TRBV6-1 and TRBJ1-3, with TRBD1 matching over 11 bases. The ends lost 4 bases at V and 7 bases at J; junction bases unmatched: 9. There are 16 residues in the CDR3. Germline CDR1 and CDR2: MNHNS and SASEGT. This chain's CDR3 is CASSGRTGGKRNTIYF. The CDR3 nucleotides read TGTGCCAGCAGTGGGAGGACAGGGGGCAAAAGGAACACCATATATTTT.

This chain joins TRBV4-3 and TRBJ2-1; TRBD1 agrees at 7 bases. Germline V gene lookup returns CDR1 LGHNA and CDR2 YSLEER. CDR3 length: 14 residues. V lost 3 bases and J lost 10; bases outside the gene matches: 9. The CDR3 nucleotides read TGCGCCAGCAGCCAGACAGGGTTGACGAACGAGCAGTTCTTC. Its translation: CASSQTGLTNEQFF.

The chain has TRBV5-5 and TRBJ2-7; 7 nucleotides match TRBD1. Germline lookup yields CDR1 SGHKS and CDR2 YYEKEE (reference sequence). This CDR3 region has 16 residues. The V gene end was trimmed by 1 base and the J gene end by 0 bases; junction bases not matched to a gene: 7. The CDR3 DNA follows: TGTGCCAGCAGCTTGAACTTGGACAGGCACTCCTACGAGCAGTACTTC. Its protein product is CASSLNLDRHSYEQYF.

This chain connects TRBV14 to TRBJ1-2; D gene uncertain. Per germline, CDR1 SGHDN and CDR2 FVKESK. CDR3 length equals 15 residues. The ends were cut back, 4 bases at V and 0 bases at J, with 12 bases in the middle. CDR3 amino acids: CASSRLTGANYGYTF. For the CDR3, the DNA is TGTGCCAGCAGCCGTCTGACGGGAGCTAACTATGGCTACACCTTC.

A note on this clone: The junction shows a germline mismatch at one end, possibly a read error. The rearrangement uses TRBV25-1 and TRBJ2-1, with D tentatively TRBD1 or TRBD2 (5 bases each). The CDR3 covers 13 residues. Germline CDR1 MGHDK, CDR2 SYGVNS. The CDR3 DNA sequence: TGTGCCAGCAGCGGGACCCTGTACAATGGGCAGTTCTTC. Protein product: CASSGTLYNGQFF.

The gene calls are TRBV19 and TRBJ2-6; tentative D call: TRBD1 (6 bases). Germline V gene data show CDR1 as LNHDA and CDR2 as SQIVND (reference sequence). The CDR3 extends over 18 amino acids. Trimming pared 7 bases from V and 1 base from J, leaving 20 bases between. CDR3 protein: CASTTRGRITSGANVLTF. As DNA, the CDR3 is TGTGCCAGTACCACCAGGGGCAGGATAACTTCTGGGGCCAACGTCCTGACTTTC.

The chain couples TRBV7-2 to TRBJ2-1; D might be TRBD1 (6 bases). Germline V lookup: CDR1 SGHTA, CDR2 FQGNSA. The CDR3 extends over 14 amino acids. Trimming took 5 bases from V and 7 from J, leaving 15 bases between them. CDR3 in amino acids: CASSRRGLTNEQFF. The DNA of the CDR3 is TGTGCCAGCAGCAGAAGGGGGTTGACAAATGAGCAGTTCTTC. Looking up the rest from reference TRBV7-2 and TRBJ2-1 gives the full variable domain: GAGVSQSPSNKVTEKGKDVELRCDPISGHTALYWYRQSLGQGLEFLIYFQGNSAPDKSGLPSDRFSAERTGGSVSTLTIQRTQQEDSAVYLCASSRRGLTNEQFFGPGTRLTVL.

The chain couples TRBV5-4 to TRBJ2-5, with 9 nucleotides matching TRBD1. Germline CDR1 and CDR2: SGHNT and YYREEE (reference sequence). The V gene end was trimmed by 4 bases and the J gene end by 4 bases; junction bases not matched to a gene: 8. The CDR3 sequence is 15 residues long. Here the CDR3 DNA reads TGTGCCAGCAGCCGGGGCGGGACAGGGATAGAGACCCAGTACTTC. It codes for CASSRGGTGIETQYF.

This clone appeared a single time. V is TRBV24-1 and J is TRBJ2-1, with D perhaps matching TRBD2 (6 bases). CDR3 size: 16 residues. Trimming left V 3 bases short and J 0 bases short, with 11 bases between. The germline V gene encodes CDR1 KGHDR and CDR2 SFDVKD. In DNA, the CDR3 is TGTGCCACCAGTGATGCCCGGGGGAGCTCCTACAATGAGCAGTTCTTC. Encoded protein: CATSDARGSSYNEQFF.

This CDR3 reads CASSLHRPGHSLGETQYF. The CDR3 nucleotides are TGTGCCAGCAGTCTTCATAGACCGGGACACTCTCTGGGGGAGACCCAGTACTTC. This rearrangement joins TRBV3-1 (or the pseudogene TRBV3-2) to TRBJ2-5; possible D gene TRBD1, 6 bases. This CDR3 is 18 amino acids long. Trimming took off 6 bases at V and 5 bases at J, with 28 bases between the two ends. Germline V gene sequence: CDR1 LGHDT, CDR2 YNNKEL (reference sequence).

The gene calls are TRBV5-5 and TRBJ1-5; D gene unclear. The CDR3 runs 15 residues. Trimming stripped 4 bases from V and 0 bases from J, with 11 bases between. The V gene's germline CDR1 is SGHKS and CDR2 YYEKEE (reference sequence). Here the CDR3 reads CASSLFGDSNQPQHF. The CDR3 nucleotides are TGTGCCAGCAGCCTCTTTGGGGATAGCAATCAGCCCCAGCATTTT.

The chain carries TRBV5-1 and TRBJ1-2, with D possibly matching TRBD1 (6 bases). Germline V gives CDR1 SGHRS, CDR2 YFSETQ. There are 15 residues in the CDR3. Trimming left V 5 bases short and J 4 bases short, with 18 bases between. CDR3 coding DNA: TGCGCCAGCAGGGATCCCAGACAGGACTCCTATGGCTACACCTTC. Translation gives CASRDPRQDSYGYTF.

The chain combines TRBV3-1 (or the pseudogene TRBV3-2) with TRBJ2-1; D is unresolved. The V end was cut by 6 bases, the J end by 8 bases, with 14 bases between. CDR1 is LGHDT and CDR2 is YNNKEL in the germline V gene (reference sequence). The CDR3 is 13 residues long. CDR3 nucleotides: TGTGCCAGCAGGGGCCCCTATGTGGATGAGCAGTTCTTC. Translation: CASRGPYVDEQFF.

The gene calls are TRBV5-6 and TRBJ2-3; D is uncertain. V gave up 1 base and J gave up 0 bases, with 6 bases separating them. The CDR3 is 14 amino acids. In germline, CDR1 is SGHDT, CDR2 YYEEEE. The CDR3 coding sequence is TGTGCCAGCAGCTTGTCTGTTAGCACAGATACGCAGTATTTT. Translated: CASSLSVSTDTQYF. Drawing the rest from reference TRBV5-6 and TRBJ2-3, the complete variable domain is DAGVTQSPTHLIKTRGQQVTLRCSPKSGHDTVSWYQQALGQGPQFIFQYYEEEERQRGNFPDRFSGHQFPNYSSELNVNALLLGDSALYLCASSLSVSTDTQYFGPGTRLTVL.

This clone showed up just a few times. This chain uses TRBV7-8 with TRBJ1-5, with 10 nucleotides matching TRBD1. V dropped 5 bases and J dropped 7; count of bases not matched to a gene: 8. The CDR3 has 15 amino acids. Germline V gives CDR1 SGHVS, CDR2 FQNEAQ. The DNA of the CDR3 is TGTGCCAGCAGCCCTGACAGGGGGCTGAGGCAGCCCCAGCATTTT. Translation: CASSPDRGLRQPQHF.